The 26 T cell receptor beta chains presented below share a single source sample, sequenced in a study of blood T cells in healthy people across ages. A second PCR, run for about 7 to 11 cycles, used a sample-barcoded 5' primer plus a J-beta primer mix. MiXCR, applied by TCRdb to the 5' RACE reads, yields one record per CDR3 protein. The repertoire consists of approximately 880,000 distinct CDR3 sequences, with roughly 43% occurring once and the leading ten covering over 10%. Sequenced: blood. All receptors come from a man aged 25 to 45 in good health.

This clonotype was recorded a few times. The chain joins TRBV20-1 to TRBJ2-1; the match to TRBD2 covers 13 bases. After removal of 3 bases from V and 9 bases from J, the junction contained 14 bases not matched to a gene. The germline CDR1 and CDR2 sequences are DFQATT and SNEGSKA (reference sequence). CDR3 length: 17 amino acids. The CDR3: CSASSGTSGGAVFEQFF. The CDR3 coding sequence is TGCAGTGCTAGCTCCGGAACTAGCGGGGGGGCTGTCTTTGAGCAGTTCTTC.

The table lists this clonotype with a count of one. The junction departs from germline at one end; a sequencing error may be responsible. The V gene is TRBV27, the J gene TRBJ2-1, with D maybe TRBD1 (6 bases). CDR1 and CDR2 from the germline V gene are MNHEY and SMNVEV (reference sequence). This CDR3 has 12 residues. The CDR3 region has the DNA TGTGCCATCAGTTTTACAGGGAATGAGCAGTTCTTC. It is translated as CAISFTGNEQFF.

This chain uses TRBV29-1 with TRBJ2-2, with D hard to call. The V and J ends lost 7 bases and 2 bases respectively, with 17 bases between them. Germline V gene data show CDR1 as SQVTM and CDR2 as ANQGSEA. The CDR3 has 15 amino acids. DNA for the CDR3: TGCAGCGCCATGGGCCCCCCGAAAAACACCGGGGAGCTGTTTTTT. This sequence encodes CSAMGPPKNTGELFF.

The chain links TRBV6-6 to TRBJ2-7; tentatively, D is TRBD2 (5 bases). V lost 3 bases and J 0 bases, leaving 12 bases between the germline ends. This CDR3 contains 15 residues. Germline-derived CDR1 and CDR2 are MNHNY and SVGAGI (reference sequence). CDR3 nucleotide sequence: TGTGCCAGCAGTTATCCAGAGGGCGGCTCCTACGAGCAGTACTTC. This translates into CASSYPEGGSYEQYF.

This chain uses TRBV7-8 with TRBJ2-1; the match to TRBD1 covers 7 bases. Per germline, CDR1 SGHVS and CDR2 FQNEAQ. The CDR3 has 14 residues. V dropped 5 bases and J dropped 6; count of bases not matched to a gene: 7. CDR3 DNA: TGTGCCAGCAGCATCTACAGGGGCGGCAATGAGCAGTTCTTC. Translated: CASSIYRGGNEQFF.

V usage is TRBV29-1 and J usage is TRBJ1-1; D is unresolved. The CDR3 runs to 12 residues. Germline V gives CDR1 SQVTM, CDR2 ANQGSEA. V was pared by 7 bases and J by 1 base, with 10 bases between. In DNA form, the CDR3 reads TGCAGCGCCGCTCCCGGGAACACTGAAGCTTTCTTT. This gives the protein CSAAPGNTEAFF.

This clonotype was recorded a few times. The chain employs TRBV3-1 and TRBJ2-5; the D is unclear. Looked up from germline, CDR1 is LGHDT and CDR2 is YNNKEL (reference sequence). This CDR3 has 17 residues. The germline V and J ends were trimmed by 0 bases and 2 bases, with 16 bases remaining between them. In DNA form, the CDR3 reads TGTGCCAGCAGCCAAGATGGTAAAGGGCCTATTCAAGAGACCCAGTACTTC. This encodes CASSQDGKGPIQETQYF.

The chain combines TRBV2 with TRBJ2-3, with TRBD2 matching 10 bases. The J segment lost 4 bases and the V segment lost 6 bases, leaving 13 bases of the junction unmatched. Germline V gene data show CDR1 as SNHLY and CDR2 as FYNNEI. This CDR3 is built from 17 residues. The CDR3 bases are TGTGCCAGCAGCGGTAGGAGTCTAGCGGGGGCCCCAGATACGCAGTATTTT. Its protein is CASSGRSLAGAPDTQYF.

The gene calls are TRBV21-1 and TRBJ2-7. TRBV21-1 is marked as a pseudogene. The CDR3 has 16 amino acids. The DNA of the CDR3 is TGTGCCAGCAGCAAAGTACGTCAGGGGGCTCGCTACGAGCAGTACTTC. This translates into CASSKVRQGARYEQYF.

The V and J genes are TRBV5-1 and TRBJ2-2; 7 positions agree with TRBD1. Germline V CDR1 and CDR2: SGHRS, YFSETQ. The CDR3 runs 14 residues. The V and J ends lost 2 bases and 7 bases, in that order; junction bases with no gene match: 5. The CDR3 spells CASSFDRVDGELFF. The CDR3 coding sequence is TGCGCCAGCAGCTTCGACAGGGTGGACGGGGAGCTGTTTTTT.

CDR3 protein: CSARDLLAGLGEQFF. Here the CDR3 DNA reads TGCAGTGCTAGAGATCTACTAGCGGGCCTGGGGGAGCAGTTCTTC. The chain couples TRBV20-1 to TRBJ2-1, with TRBD2 matching over 9 bases. Germline trimming cut 0 bases from V and 10 bases from J; bases unmatched to any gene: 10. The CDR3 has 15 amino acids. Germline V gene sequence: CDR1 DFQATT, CDR2 SNEGSKA (reference sequence).

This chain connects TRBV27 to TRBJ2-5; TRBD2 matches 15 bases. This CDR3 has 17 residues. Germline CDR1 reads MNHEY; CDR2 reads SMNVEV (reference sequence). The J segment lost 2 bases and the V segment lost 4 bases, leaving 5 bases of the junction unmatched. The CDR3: CASSSRTSGGAQETQYF. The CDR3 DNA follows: TGTGCCAGCAGTTCCAGGACTAGCGGGGGGGCGCAAGAGACCCAGTACTTC.

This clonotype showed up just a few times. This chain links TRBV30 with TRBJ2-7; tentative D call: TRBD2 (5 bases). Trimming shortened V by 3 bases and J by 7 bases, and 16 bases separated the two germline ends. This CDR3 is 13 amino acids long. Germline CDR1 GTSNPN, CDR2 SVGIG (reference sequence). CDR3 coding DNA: TGTGCCTGGAGCCTCGCCCCGGGATGGGAGCAGTACTTC. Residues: CAWSLAPGWEQYF.

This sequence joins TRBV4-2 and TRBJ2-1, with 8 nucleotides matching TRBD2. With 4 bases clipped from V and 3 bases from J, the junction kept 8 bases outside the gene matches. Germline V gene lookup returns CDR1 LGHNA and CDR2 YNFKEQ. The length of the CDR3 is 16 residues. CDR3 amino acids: CASSPPPGLVYNEQFF. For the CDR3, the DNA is TGTGCCAGCAGCCCCCCTCCGGGACTAGTCTACAATGAGCAGTTCTTC.

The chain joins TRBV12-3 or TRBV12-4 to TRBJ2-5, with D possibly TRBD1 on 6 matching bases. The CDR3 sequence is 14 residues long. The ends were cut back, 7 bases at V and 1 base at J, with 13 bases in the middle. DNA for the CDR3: TGTGCCAGCAAGGGGTGGGGGCTCCAAGAGACCCAGTACTTC. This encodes CASKGWGLQETQYF.

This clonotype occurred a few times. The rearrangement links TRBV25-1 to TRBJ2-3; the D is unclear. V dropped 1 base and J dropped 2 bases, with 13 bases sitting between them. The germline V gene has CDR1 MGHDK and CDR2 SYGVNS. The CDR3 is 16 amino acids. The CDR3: CASSESSHGITDTQYF. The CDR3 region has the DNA TGTGCCAGCAGTGAATCGAGCCACGGCATCACAGATACGCAGTATTTT.

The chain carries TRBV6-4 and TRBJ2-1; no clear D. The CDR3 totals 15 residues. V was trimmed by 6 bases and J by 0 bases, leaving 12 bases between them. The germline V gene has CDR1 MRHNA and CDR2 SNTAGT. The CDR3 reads CASRKDISSYNEQFF. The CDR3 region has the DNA TGTGCCAGCAGAAAAGATATTAGCTCCTACAATGAGCAGTTCTTC.

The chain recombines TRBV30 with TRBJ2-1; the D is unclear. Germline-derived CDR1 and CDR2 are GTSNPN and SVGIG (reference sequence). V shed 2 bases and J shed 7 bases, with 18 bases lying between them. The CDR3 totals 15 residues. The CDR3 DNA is TGTGCCTGGAGTAGAGAAGCTCTTTCCGGGAATGAGCAGTTCTTC. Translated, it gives CAWSREALSGNEQFF.

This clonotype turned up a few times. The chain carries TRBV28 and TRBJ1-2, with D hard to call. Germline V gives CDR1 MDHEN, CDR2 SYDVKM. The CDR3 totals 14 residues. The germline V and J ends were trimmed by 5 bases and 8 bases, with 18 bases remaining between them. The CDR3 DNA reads TGTGCCAGCAGTCCCACGGACGGGCTAGGCGGCTACACCTTC. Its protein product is CASSPTDGLGGYTF.

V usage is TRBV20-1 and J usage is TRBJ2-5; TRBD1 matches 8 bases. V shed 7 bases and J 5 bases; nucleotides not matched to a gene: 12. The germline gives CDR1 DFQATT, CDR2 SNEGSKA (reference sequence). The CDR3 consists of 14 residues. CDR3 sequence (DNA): TGCAGTGGGATGGGGACAGGTGGGTCGGAGACCCAGTACTTC. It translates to CSGMGTGGSETQYF.

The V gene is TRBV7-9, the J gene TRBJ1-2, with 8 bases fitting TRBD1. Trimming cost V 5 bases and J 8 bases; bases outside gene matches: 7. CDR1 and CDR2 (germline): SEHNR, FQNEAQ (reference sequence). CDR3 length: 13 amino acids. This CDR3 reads CASSPTGDEGYTF. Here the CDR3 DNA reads TGTGCCAGCAGCCCGACAGGGGATGAAGGCTACACCTTC.

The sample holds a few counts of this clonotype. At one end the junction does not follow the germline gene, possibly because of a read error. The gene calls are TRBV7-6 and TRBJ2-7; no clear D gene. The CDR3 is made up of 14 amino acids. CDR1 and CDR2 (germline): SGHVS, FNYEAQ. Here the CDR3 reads CASSPGQENYEQYF. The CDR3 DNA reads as TGTGCCAGCAGCCCTGGGCAGGAGAACTACGAGCAGTACTTT.

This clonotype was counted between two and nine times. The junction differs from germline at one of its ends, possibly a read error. The CDR3 sequence: CASRTSGGDEQFF. In DNA form, the CDR3 reads TGCGCCAGCAGGACTAGCGGGGGTGATGAGCAGTTCTTC. The chain couples TRBV27 to TRBJ2-1; TRBD2 matches at 13 bases. Per the germline V gene, CDR1 is MNHEY and CDR2 is SMNVEV (reference sequence). This CDR3 has 13 amino acids.

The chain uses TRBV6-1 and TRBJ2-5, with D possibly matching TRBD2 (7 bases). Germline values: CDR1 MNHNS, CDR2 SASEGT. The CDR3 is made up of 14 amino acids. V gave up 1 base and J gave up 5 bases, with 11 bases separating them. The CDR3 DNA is TGTGCCAGCAGTGAAGGGGGGGGCAGGGAGACCCAGTACTTC. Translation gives CASSEGGGRETQYF.

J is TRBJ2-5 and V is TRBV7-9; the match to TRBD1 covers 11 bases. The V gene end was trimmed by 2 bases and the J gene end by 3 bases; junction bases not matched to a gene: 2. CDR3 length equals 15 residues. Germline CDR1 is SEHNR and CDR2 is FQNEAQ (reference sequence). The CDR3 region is CASSLWTGGEETQYF. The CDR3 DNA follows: TGTGCCAGCAGCTTATGGACAGGGGGCGAAGAGACCCAGTACTTC. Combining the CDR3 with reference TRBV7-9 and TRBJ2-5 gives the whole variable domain DTGVSQNPRHKITKRGQNVTFRCDPISEHNRLYWYRQTLGQGPEFLTYFQNEAQLEKSRLLSDRFSAERPKGSFSTLEIQRTEQGDSAMYLCASSLWTGGEETQYFGPGTRLLVL.

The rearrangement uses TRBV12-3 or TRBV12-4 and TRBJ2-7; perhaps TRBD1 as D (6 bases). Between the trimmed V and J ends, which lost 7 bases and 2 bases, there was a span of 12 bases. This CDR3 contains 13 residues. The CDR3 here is CASMETGPYEQYF. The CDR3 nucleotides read TGTGCCAGCATGGAGACAGGCCCCTACGAGCAGTACTTC.